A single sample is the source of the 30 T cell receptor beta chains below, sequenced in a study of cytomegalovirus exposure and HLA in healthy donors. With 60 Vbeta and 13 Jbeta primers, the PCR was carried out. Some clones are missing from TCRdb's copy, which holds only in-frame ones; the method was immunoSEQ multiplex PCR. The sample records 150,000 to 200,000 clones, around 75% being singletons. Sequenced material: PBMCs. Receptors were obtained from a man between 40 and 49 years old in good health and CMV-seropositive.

As DNA, the CDR3 is TGCGCCAGCAGCCAAGTCTGGAGCGGGGGCCAATACGAGCAGTACTTC. Its protein product is CASSQVWSGGQYEQYF. The rearrangement links TRBV4-3 to TRBJ2-7; 8 bases match TRBD2. CDR3 length equals 16 residues. Germline lookup yields CDR1 LGHNA and CDR2 YSLEER. The junction had 9 bases not matched to a gene; V was cut back by 1 base and J by 4 bases.

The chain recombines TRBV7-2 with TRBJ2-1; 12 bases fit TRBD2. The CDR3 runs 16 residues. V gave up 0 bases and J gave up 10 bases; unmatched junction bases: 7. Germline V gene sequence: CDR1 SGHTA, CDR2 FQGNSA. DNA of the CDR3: TGTGCCAGCAGCTTAGCGGGGATCGGGACTAGCGGGGAGCAGTTCTTC. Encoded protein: CASSLAGIGTSGEQFF.

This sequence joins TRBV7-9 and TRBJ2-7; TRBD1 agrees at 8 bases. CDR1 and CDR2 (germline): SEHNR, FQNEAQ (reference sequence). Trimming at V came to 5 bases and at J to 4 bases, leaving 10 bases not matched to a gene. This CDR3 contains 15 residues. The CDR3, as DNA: TGTGCCAGCAGCGCGTCCGGGACAGGAGCATACGAGCAGTACTTC. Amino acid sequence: CASSASGTGAYEQYF.

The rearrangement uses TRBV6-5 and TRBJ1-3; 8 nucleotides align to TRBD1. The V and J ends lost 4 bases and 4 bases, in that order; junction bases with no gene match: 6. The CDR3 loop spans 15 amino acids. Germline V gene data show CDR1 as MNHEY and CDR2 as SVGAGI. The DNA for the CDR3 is TGTGCCAGCAGTTCTCAGGGGGCATCCGGAAACACCATATATTTT. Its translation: CASSSQGASGNTIYF.

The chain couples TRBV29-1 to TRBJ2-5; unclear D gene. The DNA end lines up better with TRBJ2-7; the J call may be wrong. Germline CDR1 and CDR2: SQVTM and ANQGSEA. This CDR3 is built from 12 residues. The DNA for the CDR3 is TGCAGCGTTGTTGAGGTATCCTACGAGCAGTACTTC. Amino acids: CSVVEVSYEQYF.

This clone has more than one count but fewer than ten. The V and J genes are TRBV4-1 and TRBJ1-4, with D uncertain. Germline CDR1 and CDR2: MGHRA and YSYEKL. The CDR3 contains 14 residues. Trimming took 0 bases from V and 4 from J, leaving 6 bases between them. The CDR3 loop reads CASSQEGVNEKLFF. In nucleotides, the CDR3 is TGCGCCAGCAGCCAAGAGGGAGTTAATGAAAAACTGTTTTTT.

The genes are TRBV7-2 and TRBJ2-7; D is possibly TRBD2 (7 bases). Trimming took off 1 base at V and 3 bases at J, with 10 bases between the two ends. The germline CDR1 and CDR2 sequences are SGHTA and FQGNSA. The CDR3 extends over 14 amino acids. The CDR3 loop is CASSLVGGHYEQYF. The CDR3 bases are TGTGCCAGCAGCTTAGTGGGGGGGCACTACGAGCAGTACTTC.

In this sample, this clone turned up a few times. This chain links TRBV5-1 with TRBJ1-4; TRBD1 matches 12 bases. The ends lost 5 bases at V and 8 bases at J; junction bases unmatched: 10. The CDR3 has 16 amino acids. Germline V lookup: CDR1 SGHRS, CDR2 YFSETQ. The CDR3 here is CASRTGTGGESEKLFF. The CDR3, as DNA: TGCGCCAGCAGGACCGGGACAGGGGGCGAGAGCGAAAAACTGTTTTTT.

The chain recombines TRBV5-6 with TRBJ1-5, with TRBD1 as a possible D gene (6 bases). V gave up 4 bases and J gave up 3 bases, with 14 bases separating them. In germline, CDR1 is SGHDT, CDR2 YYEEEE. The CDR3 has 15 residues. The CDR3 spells CASSTRQALNQPQHF. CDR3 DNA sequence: TGTGCCAGCAGCACTAGACAGGCTCTCAATCAGCCCCAGCATTTT.

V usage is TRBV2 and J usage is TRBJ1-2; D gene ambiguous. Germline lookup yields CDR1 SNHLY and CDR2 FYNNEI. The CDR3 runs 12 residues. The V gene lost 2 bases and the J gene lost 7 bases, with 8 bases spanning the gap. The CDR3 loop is CASSEIGPGYTF. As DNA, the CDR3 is TGTGCCAGCAGTGAAATCGGTCCTGGCTACACCTTC.

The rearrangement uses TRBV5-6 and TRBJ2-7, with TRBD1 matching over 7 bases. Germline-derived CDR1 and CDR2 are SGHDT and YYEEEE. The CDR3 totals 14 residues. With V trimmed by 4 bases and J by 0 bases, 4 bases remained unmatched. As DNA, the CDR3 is TGTGCCAGCAGCCCGGGACAGCGCTCCTACGAGCAGTACTTC. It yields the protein CASSPGQRSYEQYF.

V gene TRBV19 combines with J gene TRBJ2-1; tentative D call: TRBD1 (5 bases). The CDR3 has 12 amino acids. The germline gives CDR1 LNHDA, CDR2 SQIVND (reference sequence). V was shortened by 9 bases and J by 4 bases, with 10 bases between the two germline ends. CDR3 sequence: CASHNRYNEQFF. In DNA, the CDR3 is TGTGCCAGCCATAACAGGTACAATGAGCAGTTCTTC.

This CDR3 reads CASSRDRRTNTGELFF. As DNA, the CDR3 is TGTGCCAGCTCACGGGACAGGCGGACGAACACCGGGGAGCTGTTTTTT. The chain links TRBV18 to TRBJ2-2; 8 bases align to TRBD1. Trimming cost V 4 bases and J 0 bases; bases outside gene matches: 4. This CDR3 spans 16 amino acids. From germline, CDR1 is KGHSH and CDR2 LQKENI. The full variable domain, rest sourced from reference TRBV18 and TRBJ2-2, is NAGVMQNPRHLVRRRGQEARLRCSPMKGHSHVYWYRQLPEEGLKFMVYLQKENIIDESGMPKERFSAEFPKEGPSILRIQQVVRGDSAAYFCASSRDRRTNTGELFFGEGSRLTVL.

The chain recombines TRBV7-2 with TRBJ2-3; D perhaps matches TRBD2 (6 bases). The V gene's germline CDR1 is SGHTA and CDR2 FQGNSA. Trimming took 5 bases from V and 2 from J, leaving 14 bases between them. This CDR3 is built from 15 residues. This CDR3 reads CASSLRTTPTDTQYF. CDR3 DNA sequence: TGTGCCAGCAGCCTGAGGACTACTCCCACAGATACGCAGTATTTT.

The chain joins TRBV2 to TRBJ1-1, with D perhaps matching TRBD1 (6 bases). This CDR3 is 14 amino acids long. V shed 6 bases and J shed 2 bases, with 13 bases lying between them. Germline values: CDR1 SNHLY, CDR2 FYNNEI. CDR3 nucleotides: TGTGCCAGCAGCGTAACAGGGTACAACACTGAAGCTTTCTTT. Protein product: CASSVTGYNTEAFF.

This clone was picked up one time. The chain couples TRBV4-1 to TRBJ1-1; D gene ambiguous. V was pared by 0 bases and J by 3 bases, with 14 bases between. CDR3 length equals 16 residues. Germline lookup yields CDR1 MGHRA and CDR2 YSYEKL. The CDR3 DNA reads TGCGCCAGCAGCCAAGAGAGACTATCCGGGGACACTGAAGCTTTCTTT. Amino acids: CASSQERLSGDTEAFF.

The CDR3 is CASSIVLRELFF. In nucleotides, the CDR3 is TGTGCCAGTAGTATCGTTCTCCGGGAGCTGTTTTTT. This chain joins TRBV19 and TRBJ2-2; D is uncertain. Trimming stripped 3 bases from V and 9 bases from J, with 8 bases between. Per germline, CDR1 LNHDA and CDR2 SQIVND (reference sequence). This CDR3 is 12 amino acids long. The full variable domain, in which reference TRBV19 and TRBJ2-2 provide the parts outside the CDR3, is DGGITQSPKYLFRKEGQNVTLSCEQNLNHDAMYWYRQDPGQGLRLIYYSQIVNDFQKGDIAEGYSVSREKKESFPLTVTSAQKNPTAFYLCASSIVLRELFFGEGSRLTVL.

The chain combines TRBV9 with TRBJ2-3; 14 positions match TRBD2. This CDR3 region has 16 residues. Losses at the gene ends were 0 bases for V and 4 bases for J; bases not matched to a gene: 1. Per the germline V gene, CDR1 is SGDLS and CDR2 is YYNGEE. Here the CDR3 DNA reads TGTGCCAGCAGCGTAGCGGGACTAGCGGGGGCAGATACGCAGTATTTT. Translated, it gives CASSVAGLAGADTQYF.

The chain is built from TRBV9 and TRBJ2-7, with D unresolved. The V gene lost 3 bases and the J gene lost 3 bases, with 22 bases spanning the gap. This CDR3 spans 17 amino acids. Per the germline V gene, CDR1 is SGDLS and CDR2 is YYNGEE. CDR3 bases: TGTGCCAGCAGCGCTCCCTTGAAGGAGCGACTTCACTACGAGCAGTACTTC. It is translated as CASSAPLKERLHYEQYF.

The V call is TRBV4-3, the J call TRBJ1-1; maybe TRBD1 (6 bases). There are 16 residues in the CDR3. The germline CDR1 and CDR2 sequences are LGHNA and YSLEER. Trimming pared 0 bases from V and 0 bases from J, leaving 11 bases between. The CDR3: CASSQDLGTLNTEAFF. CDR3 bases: TGCGCCAGCAGCCAAGATTTGGGGACACTGAACACTGAAGCTTTCTTT.

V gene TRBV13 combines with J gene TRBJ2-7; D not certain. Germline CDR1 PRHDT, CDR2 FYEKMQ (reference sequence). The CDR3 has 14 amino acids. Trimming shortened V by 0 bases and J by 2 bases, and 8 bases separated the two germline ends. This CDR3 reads CASSLGVQTYEQYF. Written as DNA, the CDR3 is TGTGCCAGCAGCTTAGGGGTTCAGACCTACGAGCAGTACTTC.

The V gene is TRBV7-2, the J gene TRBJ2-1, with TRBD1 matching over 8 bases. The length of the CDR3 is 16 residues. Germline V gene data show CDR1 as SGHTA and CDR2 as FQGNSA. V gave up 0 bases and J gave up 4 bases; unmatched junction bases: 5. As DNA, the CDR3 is TGTGCCAGCAGCTTAGCGGGGGACAGGCCATACAATGAGCAGTTCTTC. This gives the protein CASSLAGDRPYNEQFF.

CDR3 sequence (DNA): TGCGCCAGCAGCAGGGGGACTAGCGGGGGAATCAATGAGCAGTTCTTC. This gives the protein CASSRGTSGGINEQFF. The chain couples TRBV5-1 to TRBJ2-1, with TRBD2 identical over 14 bases. Germline-derived CDR1 and CDR2 are SGHRS and YFSETQ. The CDR3 is 16 residues long. The V gene end was trimmed by 4 bases and the J gene end by 6 bases; junction bases not matched to a gene: 6.

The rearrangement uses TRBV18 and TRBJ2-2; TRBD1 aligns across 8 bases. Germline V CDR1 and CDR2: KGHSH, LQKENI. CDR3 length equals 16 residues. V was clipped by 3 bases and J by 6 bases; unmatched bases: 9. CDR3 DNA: TGTGCCAGCTCACCTCCCACAGGGGGTAACGCCGGGGAGCTGTTTTTT. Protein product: CASSPPTGGNAGELFF.

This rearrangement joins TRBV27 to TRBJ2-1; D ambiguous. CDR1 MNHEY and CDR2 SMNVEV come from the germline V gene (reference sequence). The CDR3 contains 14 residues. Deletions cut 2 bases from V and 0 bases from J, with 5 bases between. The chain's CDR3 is CASSLTGSYNEQFF. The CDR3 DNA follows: TGTGCCAGCAGTTTAACTGGCTCCTACAATGAGCAGTTCTTC.

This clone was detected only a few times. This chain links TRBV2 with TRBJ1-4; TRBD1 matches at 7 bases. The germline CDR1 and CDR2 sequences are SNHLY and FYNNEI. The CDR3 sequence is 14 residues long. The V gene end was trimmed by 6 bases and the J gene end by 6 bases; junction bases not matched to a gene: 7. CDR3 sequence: CASRLRQGDEKLFF. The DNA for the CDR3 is TGTGCCAGCAGGTTAAGACAGGGAGATGAAAAACTGTTTTTT.

CDR3 sequence (DNA): TGTGCCAGCAGCCTGGGGACAGGCTTGAATCAGCCCCAGCATTTT. It is translated as CASSLGTGLNQPQHF. J is TRBJ1-5 and V is TRBV7-9, with 8 bases fitting TRBD1. This CDR3 is 15 amino acids long. V dropped 5 bases and J dropped 4; count of bases not matched to a gene: 7. Germline CDR1 and CDR2: SEHNR and FQNEAQ (reference sequence).

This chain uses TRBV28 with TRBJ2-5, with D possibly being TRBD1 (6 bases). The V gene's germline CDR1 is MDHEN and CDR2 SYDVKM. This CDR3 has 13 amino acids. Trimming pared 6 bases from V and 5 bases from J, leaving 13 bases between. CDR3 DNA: TGTGCCAGCAGGAGAACAGGGCTGGAGACCCAGTACTTC. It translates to CASRRTGLETQYF.

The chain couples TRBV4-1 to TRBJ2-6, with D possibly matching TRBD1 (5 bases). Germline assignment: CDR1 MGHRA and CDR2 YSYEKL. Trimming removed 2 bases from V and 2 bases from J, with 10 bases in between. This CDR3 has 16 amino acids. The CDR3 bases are TGCGCCAGCAGCCAATCTGGGGCCCCTGGGGCCAACGTCCTGACTTTC. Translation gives CASSQSGAPGANVLTF.

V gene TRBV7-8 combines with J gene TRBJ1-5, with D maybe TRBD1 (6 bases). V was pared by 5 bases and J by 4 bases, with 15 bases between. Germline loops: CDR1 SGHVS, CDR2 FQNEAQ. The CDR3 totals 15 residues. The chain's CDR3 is CASSTARGQNQPQHF. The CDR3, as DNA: TGTGCCAGCAGCACAGCCCGAGGACAGAATCAGCCCCAGCATTTT.